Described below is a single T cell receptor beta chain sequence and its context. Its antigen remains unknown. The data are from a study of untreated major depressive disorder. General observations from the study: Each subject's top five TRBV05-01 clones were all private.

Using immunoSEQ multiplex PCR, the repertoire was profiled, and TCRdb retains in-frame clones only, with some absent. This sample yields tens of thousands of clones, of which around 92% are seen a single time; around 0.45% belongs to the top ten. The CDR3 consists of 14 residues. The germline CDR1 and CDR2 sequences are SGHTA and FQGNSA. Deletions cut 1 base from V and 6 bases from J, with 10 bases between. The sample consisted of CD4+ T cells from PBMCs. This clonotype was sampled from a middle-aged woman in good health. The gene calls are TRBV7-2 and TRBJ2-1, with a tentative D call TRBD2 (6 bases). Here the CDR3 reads CASSLVPLANEQFF. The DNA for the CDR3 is TGTGCCAGCAGCTTAGTCCCACTAGCCAATGAGCAGTTCTTC.